The 26 T cell receptor beta chains reported below all come from one sample, sequenced in a study of a mutant IDH1 vaccine in newly diagnosed glioma. The protocol was immunoSEQ multiplex PCR, while the TCRdb copy is restricted to in-frame clones and leaves out a portion. The table has some 60,000 clones, about 90% seen once. Stated time point: week 23, last vaccination. Doses of 300 ug of mutant IDH1 20-mer peptide were given with topical imiquimod. Their antigens remain unidentified. The source was PBMCs, collected from a glioma patient whose treatment included an IDH1 peptide vaccine. All receptors come from a middle-aged man with glioma.

The chain is built from TRBV6-8 and TRBJ2-2; 9 nucleotides match TRBD1. Germline CDR1 reads MNHGY; CDR2 reads SAAAGT. J was trimmed by 8 bases and V by 5 bases; bases with no gene match: 9. The CDR3 runs 15 residues. The CDR3 bases are TGTGCCAGCAGTGGGGGGGACAGGGTGCGGGGGGAGCTGTTTTTT. It is translated as CASSGGDRVRGELFF.

The chain joins TRBV7-2 to TRBJ2-7; D remains unclear. V was cut by 0 bases and J by 2 bases, with 8 bases left in between. CDR1 and CDR2 (germline): SGHTA, FQGNSA. The CDR3 extends over 14 amino acids. CDR3 in DNA: TGTGCCAGCAGCTTAGCGGTGTTAGCCTACGAGCAGTACTTC. Translated: CASSLAVLAYEQYF. Variable domain in full (rest from reference TRBV7-2 and TRBJ2-7): GAGVSQSPSNKVTEKGKDVELRCDPISGHTALYWYRQSLGQGLEFLIYFQGNSAPDKSGLPSDRFSAERTGGSVSTLTIQRTQQEDSAVYLCASSLAVLAYEQYFGPGTRLTVT.

This chain connects TRBV6-1 to TRBJ2-7, with 9 bases lining up with TRBD1. The CDR3 covers 14 residues. V trimming: 4 bases; J trimming: 6 bases; junction bases outside the gene matches: 7. Germline CDR1 reads MNHNS; CDR2 reads SASEGT. CDR3 sequence (DNA): TGTGCCAGCAGTGCCGGGACAGGGAGCGGCGAGCAGTACTTC. Its translation: CASSAGTGSGEQYF.

The genes are TRBV5-4 and TRBJ2-7; 8 bases agree with TRBD1. V gave up 4 bases and J gave up 0 bases; unmatched junction bases: 3. The CDR3 sequence is 14 residues long. Germline V CDR1 and CDR2: SGHNT, YYREEE (reference sequence). The CDR3 loop reads CASSIQGASYEQYF. CDR3 coding DNA: TGTGCCAGCAGCATTCAGGGGGCCTCCTACGAGCAGTACTTC.

CDR3 DNA sequence: TGTGCCAGCCTTCTAGCGGGGGGCTCCTACGAGCAGTACTTC. It is translated as CASLLAGGSYEQYF. The chain employs TRBV7-8 and TRBJ2-7; 11 nucleotides agree with TRBD2. V was clipped by 8 bases and J by 0 bases; unmatched bases: 3. The germline gives CDR1 SGHVS, CDR2 FQNEAQ. The CDR3 extends over 14 amino acids.

This clone was seen only a few times. This chain joins TRBV7-2 and TRBJ1-1; perhaps TRBD1 as D (6 bases). The CDR3 has 12 amino acids. Germline CDR1 is SGHTA and CDR2 is FQGNSA. V lost 4 bases and J 10 bases, leaving 13 bases between the germline ends. For the CDR3, the DNA is TGTGCCAGCAGCTGGCCGTGGGGGCGAGCTTTCTTT. The encoded protein is CASSWPWGRAFF.

This chain uses TRBV6-5 with TRBJ2-7; possibly TRBD1 for D (5 bases). V was clipped by 6 bases and J by 3 bases, with 9 bases between them. Germline loops: CDR1 MNHEY, CDR2 SVGAGI. The CDR3 runs to 12 residues. CDR3 DNA: TGTGCCAGCAGACGACAGTTCTACGAGCAGTACTTC. It translates to CASRRQFYEQYF.

This chain links TRBV6-5 with TRBJ2-2; TRBD2 might be the D (5 bases). With 6 bases removed from V and 1 base from J, the gap between germline ends came to 12 bases. Germline V CDR1 and CDR2: MNHEY, SVGAGI. The CDR3 length is 15 residues. The CDR3: CASSPLSGNTGELFF. CDR3 bases: TGTGCCAGCAGCCCCCTGAGCGGGAACACCGGGGAGCTGTTTTTT.

The V call is TRBV2, the J call TRBJ2-3; no reliable D call. The germline V gene has CDR1 SNHLY and CDR2 FYNNEI. Trimming took 4 bases from V and 2 from J, leaving 7 bases between them. The CDR3 is 13 residues long. CDR3 region: CASSGPFTDTQYF. The CDR3 bases are TGTGCCAGCAGTGGGCCTTTCACAGATACGCAGTATTTT.

The rearrangement uses TRBV28 and TRBJ2-7, with D unclear. Germline assignment: CDR1 MDHEN and CDR2 SYDVKM. The CDR3 runs to 14 residues. Trimming removed 3 bases at V and 0 bases at J, with 9 bases between. Written as DNA, the CDR3 is TGTGCCAGCAGTTTCCTGGTTAGCTCCTACGAGCAGTACTTC. The encoded protein is CASSFLVSSYEQYF. The full variable domain, rest sourced from reference TRBV28 and TRBJ2-7, is DVKVTQSSRYLVKRTGEKVFLECVQDMDHENMFWYRQDPGLGLRLIYFSYDVKMKEKGDIPEGYSVSREKKERFSLILESASTNQTSMYLCASSFLVSSYEQYFGPGTRLTVT.

A few counts support this clone. The rearrangement links TRBV5-1 to TRBJ2-5; 8 bases line up with TRBD1. Germline CDR1 reads SGHRS; CDR2 reads YFSETQ. The CDR3 totals 14 residues. Germline trimming cut 4 bases from V and 6 bases from J; bases unmatched to any gene: 8. The CDR3 region is CASSPQGGEKTQYF. Here the CDR3 DNA reads TGCGCCAGCAGCCCACAGGGGGGAGAGAAGACCCAGTACTTC.

V usage is TRBV5-1 and J usage is TRBJ1-4, with D possibly TRBD1 on 5 matching bases. The length of the CDR3 is 16 residues. Trimming removed 4 bases from V and 5 bases from J, with 18 bases in between. Germline CDR1 SGHRS, CDR2 YFSETQ. The CDR3: CASSRDRSGGNEKLFF. CDR3 bases: TGCGCCAGCAGCAGGGACCGATCTGGTGGGAATGAAAAACTGTTTTTT.

J is TRBJ2-7 and V is TRBV9, with 7 bases identical to TRBD2. From germline, CDR1 is SGDLS and CDR2 YYNGEE. Trimming at V came to 3 bases and at J to 5 bases, leaving 8 bases not matched to a gene. This CDR3 has 14 residues. The CDR3: CASSGGGTLNEQYF. The CDR3 coding sequence is TGTGCCAGCAGCGGGGGGGGAACGTTGAACGAGCAGTACTTC.

The V gene is TRBV5-4, the J gene TRBJ2-7; the match to TRBD1 covers 7 bases. Trimming removed 0 bases from V and 5 bases from J; junction bases left unmatched: 2. The length of the CDR3 is 13 residues. Germline loops: CDR1 SGHNT, CDR2 YYREEE (reference sequence). CDR3 amino acids: CASSLAGTDEQYF. CDR3 DNA sequence: TGTGCCAGCAGCTTGGCCGGGACAGACGAGCAGTACTTC.

The chain employs TRBV11-1 and TRBJ2-1; a weak D match, TRBD1 (5 bases). The CDR3 totals 17 residues. Germline CDR1 is SGHAT and CDR2 is FQDESV (reference sequence). The V end lost 5 bases, the J end lost 1 base, and 18 bases lay between the germline ends. CDR3 bases: TGTGCCAGCAGCCCATTTCCCCCAGGGAATTCCTACAATGAGCAGTTCTTC. Translating it yields CASSPFPPGNSYNEQFF.

CDR3 coding DNA: TGTGCCAGCAGTAGACAGGGTGGAACAGATACGCAGTATTTT. Protein sequence: CASSRQGGTDTQYF. J is TRBJ2-3 and V is TRBV2; 7 positions match TRBD1. The ends lost 5 bases at V and 3 bases at J; junction bases unmatched: 5. The CDR3 runs 14 residues. Germline V CDR1 and CDR2: SNHLY, FYNNEI. The full variable domain, in which reference TRBV2 and TRBJ2-3 provide the parts outside the CDR3, is EPEVTQTPSHQVTQMGQEVILRCVPISNHLYFYWYRQILGQKVEFLVSFYNNEISEKSEIFDDQFSVERPDGSNFTLKIRSTKLEDSAMYFCASSRQGGTDTQYFGPGTRLTVL.

This chain joins TRBV6-1 and TRBJ2-2, with D possibly called TRBD1 or TRBD2 (6 bases each). Germline V gene lookup returns CDR1 MNHNS and CDR2 SASEGT. Trimming shortened V by 2 bases and J by 3 bases, and 13 bases separated the two germline ends. CDR3 length: 16 amino acids. The CDR3 nucleotides are TGTGCCAGCAGTGAAAGAGGGGGAGGATACACCGGGGAGCTGTTTTTT. As protein: CASSERGGGYTGELFF.

This clone was recorded once. The chain employs TRBV6-6 and TRBJ1-5; no reliable D call. The CDR3 consists of 15 residues. Germline assignment: CDR1 MNHNY and CDR2 SVGAGI (reference sequence). V lost 4 bases, J lost 3 bases, and 13 bases lay in between. The CDR3 DNA reads as TGTGCCAGCAGTTTCGCGTTCGGGTCCAATCAGCCCCAGCATTTT. Its protein is CASSFAFGSNQPQHF.

The chain links TRBV28 to TRBJ2-5, with 13 bases lining up with TRBD2. The CDR3 extends over 16 amino acids. Unmatched junction bases numbered 4, after V lost 1 base and J lost 5 bases. CDR1 and CDR2 from the germline V gene are MDHEN and SYDVKM. The CDR3 nucleotides are TGTGCCAGCAGTTTATTGAGGACTAGCGGGAGTGAGACCCAGTACTTC. Protein product: CASSLLRTSGSETQYF.

The chain uses TRBV6-5 and TRBJ1-1; D remains ambiguous. Deletions cut 2 bases from V and 1 base from J, with 8 bases between. Germline V gives CDR1 MNHEY, CDR2 SVGAGI. This CDR3 spans 14 amino acids. Here the CDR3 DNA reads TGTGCCAGCAGTTACGGGAGACAGAACACTGAAGCTTTCTTT. This gives the protein CASSYGRQNTEAFF.

In this sample, this clone turned up a few times. The rearrangement uses TRBV7-9 and TRBJ2-3, with D perhaps TRBD2 (5 bases). From germline, CDR1 is SEHNR and CDR2 FQNEAQ (reference sequence). The CDR3 spans 12 residues. Trimming cost V 6 bases and J 7 bases, with 11 bases left between them. CDR3 sequence: CASRRGVYTQYF. CDR3 in DNA: TGTGCCAGCAGACGGGGAGTGTATACGCAGTATTTT.

V usage is TRBV4-3 and J usage is TRBJ2-1; D unclear. The length of the CDR3 is 13 residues. Germline assignment: CDR1 LGHNA and CDR2 YSLEER. The germline V and J ends were trimmed by 0 bases and 9 bases, with 9 bases remaining between them. CDR3 protein: CASSQEGKIEQFF. For the CDR3, the DNA is TGCGCCAGCAGCCAAGAGGGTAAAATTGAGCAGTTCTTC.

This clone turned up a few times. The rearrangement joins TRBV6-5 to TRBJ2-1, with D uncertain. With 10 bases removed from V and 10 bases from J, the gap between germline ends came to 14 bases. Germline V lookup: CDR1 MNHEY, CDR2 SVGAGI. The CDR3 consists of 11 residues. CDR3 nucleotide sequence: TGTGCCACCACAAGGAAAGGGGAGCAGTTCTTC. This codes for CATTRKGEQFF.

The V and J genes are TRBV27 and TRBJ2-7; 10 nucleotides agree with TRBD2. The V segment lost 5 bases and the J segment 3 bases; nucleotides outside the gene matches: 7. From germline, CDR1 is MNHEY and CDR2 SMNVEV (reference sequence). The CDR3 is made up of 15 amino acids. CDR3 region: CASSGLAGEFYEQYF. As DNA, the CDR3 is TGTGCCAGCAGTGGGCTAGCGGGAGAATTCTACGAGCAGTACTTC.

The genes are TRBV6-6 and TRBJ2-1; possible D gene TRBD2, 6 bases. This CDR3 region has 15 residues. Germline CDR1 reads MNHNY; CDR2 reads SVGAGI (reference sequence). V was clipped by 5 bases and J by 5 bases, with 16 bases between them. The CDR3 region is CASSPNGLSDNEQFF. Here the CDR3 DNA reads TGTGCCAGCAGTCCTAATGGACTATCGGACAATGAGCAGTTCTTC.

This chain links TRBV5-1 with TRBJ1-1; the D gene is possibly TRBD1 (6 bases). The ends were cut back, 2 bases at V and 4 bases at J, with 15 bases in the middle. From germline, CDR1 is SGHRS and CDR2 YFSETQ. The CDR3 is 15 residues long. Written as DNA, the CDR3 is TGCGCCAGCAGCTTTAATTCGGGGGCTGGCACTGAAGCTTTCTTT. Translation: CASSFNSGAGTEAFF. Based on the CDR3 plus reference TRBV5-1 and TRBJ1-1, the full variable domain is KAGVTQTPRYLIKTRGQQVTLSCSPISGHRSVSWYQQTPGQGLQFLFEYFSETQRNKGNFPGRFSGRQFSNSRSEMNVSTLELGDSALYLCASSFNSGAGTEAFFGQGTRLTVV.